These 16 T cell receptor beta chains were all obtained from the same sample, sequenced in a study of T cell responses to AZD1222 COVID-19 vaccine. Generated by immunoSEQ multiplex PCR, the TCRdb table keeps only in-frame clones and is missing some. The sample records approximately 120,000 clones, 89% being singletons. The starting material was peripheral blood, obtained on day 0 of AZD1222 vaccination. The receptors shown here come from an adult in good health.

V usage is TRBV3-1 (or the pseudogene TRBV3-2) and J usage is TRBJ1-5; D is perhaps TRBD1 (5 bases). V was cut by 0 bases and J by 4 bases, with 19 bases left in between. CDR1 and CDR2 (germline): LGHDT, YNNKEL (reference sequence). The CDR3 extends over 18 amino acids. In nucleotides, the CDR3 is TGTGCCAGCAGCCAAGATCACGGGGGGGTTAAAAAAAATCAGCCCCAGCATTTT. Residues: CASSQDHGGVKKNQPQHF.

This sequence joins TRBV7-3 and TRBJ2-1; 11 nucleotides line up with TRBD2. The CDR3 is 17 amino acids. The germline gives CDR1 SGHTA, CDR2 FQGTGA. V gave up 5 bases and J gave up 5 bases; unmatched junction bases: 11. Here the CDR3 DNA reads TGTGCCAGCAGCCAAACACCCCTAGCGGGGGGTAACAATGAGCAGTTCTTC. It yields the protein CASSQTPLAGGNNEQFF. Together with reference TRBV7-3 and TRBJ2-1, the CDR3 gives the full variable domain: GAGVSQTPSNKVTEKGKYVELRCDPISGHTALYWYRQSLGQGPEFLIYFQGTGAADDSGLPNDRFFAVRPEGSVSTLKIQRTERGDSAVYLCASSQTPLAGGNNEQFFGPGTRLTVL.

This clone was seen only once. V is TRBV4-1 and J is TRBJ2-7; no firm D call. CDR1 is MGHRA and CDR2 is YSYEKL in the germline V gene. The CDR3 runs 15 residues. V was cut by 10 bases and J by 7 bases, with 26 bases left in between. CDR3 in amino acids: CANLGSKGGVGEQYF. In DNA form, the CDR3 reads TGCGCCAACCTAGGGTCTAAAGGTGGGGTGGGGGAGCAGTACTTC.

The chain uses TRBV30 and TRBJ1-5; D might be TRBD1 (5 bases). V was shortened by 1 base and J by 5 bases, with 12 bases between the two germline ends. CDR1 and CDR2 from the germline V gene are GTSNPN and SVGIG (reference sequence). The CDR3 runs 14 residues. This chain's CDR3 is CAWSGPSGDQPQHF. The CDR3 DNA follows: TGTGCCTGGAGTGGACCGTCGGGGGATCAGCCCCAGCATTTT.

This chain joins TRBV28 and TRBJ1-2; D not resolved. V lost 7 bases and J lost 0, with 15 bases in between. In germline, CDR1 is MDHEN, CDR2 SYDVKM. The CDR3 sequence is 15 residues long. The CDR3 protein is CASNPLGRANYGYTF. The CDR3, as DNA: TGTGCCAGCAACCCCCTGGGGAGAGCTAACTATGGCTACACCTTC.

The chain employs TRBV6-5 and TRBJ1-4, with TRBD1 identical over 9 bases. Germline V gives CDR1 MNHEY, CDR2 SVGAGI. This CDR3 is 14 amino acids long. J was trimmed by 8 bases and V by 6 bases; bases with no gene match: 7. CDR3 amino acids: CASSRDRELEKLFF. For the CDR3, the DNA is TGTGCCAGCAGCCGGGACAGGGAGCTCGAAAAACTGTTTTTT.

This clone was detected only once. This sequence joins TRBV5-4 and TRBJ2-4; D tentatively fits TRBD1 or TRBD2 (6 bases each). Germline-derived CDR1 and CDR2 are SGHNT and YYREEE (reference sequence). Trimming took 0 bases from V and 2 from J, leaving 12 bases between them. The CDR3 spans 16 residues. As DNA, the CDR3 is TGTGCCAGCAGCTTGGGGGGGGCCTTACCCAAAAACATTCAGTACTTC. Amino acids: CASSLGGALPKNIQYF.

The chain recombines TRBV6-5 with TRBJ2-7; TRBD1 aligns across 7 bases. V lost 7 bases to trimming and J lost 2 bases; unmatched junction nucleotides: 8. This CDR3 has 14 residues. In germline, CDR1 is MNHEY, CDR2 SVGAGI. The chain's CDR3 is CASTATGSPYEQYF. The CDR3 coding sequence is TGTGCCAGCACCGCGACAGGGTCCCCCTACGAGCAGTACTTC.

The genes are TRBV15 and TRBJ2-7; 7 bases align to TRBD1. CDR1 is LNHNV, CDR2 YYDKDF, per germline (reference sequence). CDR3 length: 16 amino acids. Germline trimming cut 3 bases from V and 3 bases from J; bases unmatched to any gene: 11. The CDR3 DNA sequence: TGTGCCACCAGCAGGACTTTACAGGGGACCCACTACGAGCAGTACTTC. It yields the protein CATSRTLQGTHYEQYF.

This clone appeared a few times. This CDR3 is CASGIGPYNEQFF. DNA of the CDR3: TGTGCCAGTGGAATAGGCCCTTACAATGAGCAGTTCTTC. This sequence joins TRBV27 and TRBJ2-1; D gene ambiguous. V was clipped by 9 bases and J by 4 bases, with 13 bases between them. The CDR3 is 13 amino acids. The germline V gene encodes CDR1 MNHEY and CDR2 SMNVEV (reference sequence).

This chain uses TRBV3-1 (or the pseudogene TRBV3-2) with TRBJ2-7, with 10 bases aligning to TRBD2. The ends lost 1 base at V and 6 bases at J; junction bases unmatched: 9. The CDR3 runs 16 residues. The germline V gene encodes CDR1 LGHDT and CDR2 YNNKEL (reference sequence). The CDR3 DNA sequence: TGTGCCAGCAGCCAAGGTTTAGCGGGAGGTATCCGCGAGCAGTACTTC. It is translated as CASSQGLAGGIREQYF.

V usage is TRBV18 and J usage is TRBJ2-2; 8 nucleotides align to TRBD2. Germline CDR1 KGHSH, CDR2 LQKENI. This CDR3 is built from 16 residues. The J segment lost 5 bases and the V segment lost 2 bases, leaving 7 bases of the junction unmatched. The CDR3 DNA is TGTGCCAGCTCACCAGAGGCGGGGGGTTCGACCGGGGAGCTGTTTTTT. This codes for CASSPEAGGSTGELFF.

This clone was counted between two and nine times. The chain carries TRBV5-1 and TRBJ2-7; 7 bases match TRBD1. CDR1 is SGHRS and CDR2 is YFSETQ in the germline V gene. Unmatched junction bases numbered 8, after V lost 2 bases and J lost 3 bases. The CDR3 runs to 15 residues. CDR3: CASSLRPGTDYEQYF. In nucleotides, the CDR3 is TGCGCCAGCAGCTTAAGACCCGGGACAGACTACGAGCAGTACTTC. Full variable domain (missing parts from reference TRBV5-1 and TRBJ2-7): KAGVTQTPRYLIKTRGQQVTLSCSPISGHRSVSWYQQTPGQGLQFLFEYFSETQRNKGNFPGRFSGRQFSNSRSEMNVSTLELGDSALYLCASSLRPGTDYEQYFGPGTRLTVT.

CDR3 protein: CASSFLAGEVGELFF. The DNA for the CDR3 is TGTGCCAGCAGCTTCCTAGCGGGGGAGGTCGGGGAGCTGTTTTTT. The chain carries TRBV7-2 and TRBJ2-2; TRBD2 matches at 10 bases. Germline loops: CDR1 SGHTA, CDR2 FQGNSA. This CDR3 comprises 15 residues. The V gene end was trimmed by 3 bases and the J gene end by 7 bases; junction bases not matched to a gene: 5.

J is TRBJ1-2 and V is TRBV7-8, with unresolved D. V was clipped by 0 bases and J by 7 bases, with 21 bases between them. There are 17 residues in the CDR3. Germline V CDR1 and CDR2: SGHVS, FQNEAQ. The CDR3 DNA follows: TGTGCCAGCAGCTTAGCGGGCCTCCGGGTCGATGGGGTTGGCTACACCTTC. It codes for CASSLAGLRVDGVGYTF.

The V call is TRBV19, the J call TRBJ2-7, with 9 bases fitting TRBD1. The CDR3 is 12 amino acids. CDR1 is LNHDA, CDR2 SQIVND, per germline (reference sequence). V gave up 10 bases and J gave up 3 bases; unmatched junction bases: 4. The CDR3 protein is CATSDRGYEQYF. Here the CDR3 DNA reads TGTGCCACTTCGGACAGGGGCTACGAGCAGTACTTC.